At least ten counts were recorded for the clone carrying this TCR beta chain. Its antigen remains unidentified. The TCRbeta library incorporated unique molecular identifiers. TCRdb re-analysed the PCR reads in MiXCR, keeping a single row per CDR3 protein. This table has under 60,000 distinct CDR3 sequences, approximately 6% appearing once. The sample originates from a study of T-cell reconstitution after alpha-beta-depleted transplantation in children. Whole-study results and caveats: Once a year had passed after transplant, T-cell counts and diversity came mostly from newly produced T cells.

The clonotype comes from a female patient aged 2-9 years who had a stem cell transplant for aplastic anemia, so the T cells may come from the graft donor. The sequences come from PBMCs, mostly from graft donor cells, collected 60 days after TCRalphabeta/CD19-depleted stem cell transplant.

CDR3 amino acids: CASSKGTLLLTTDTQYF. The CDR3 DNA sequence: TGTGCCAGCAGTAAAGGGACTCTTCTTTTGACCACAGATACGCAGTATTTT. The rearrangement links TRBV6-6 to TRBJ2-3, with a tentative D call TRBD2 (6 bases). This CDR3 has 17 residues. The germline gives CDR1 MNHNY, CDR2 SVGAGI (reference sequence). The germline V and J ends were trimmed by 5 bases and 2 bases, with 20 bases remaining between them.